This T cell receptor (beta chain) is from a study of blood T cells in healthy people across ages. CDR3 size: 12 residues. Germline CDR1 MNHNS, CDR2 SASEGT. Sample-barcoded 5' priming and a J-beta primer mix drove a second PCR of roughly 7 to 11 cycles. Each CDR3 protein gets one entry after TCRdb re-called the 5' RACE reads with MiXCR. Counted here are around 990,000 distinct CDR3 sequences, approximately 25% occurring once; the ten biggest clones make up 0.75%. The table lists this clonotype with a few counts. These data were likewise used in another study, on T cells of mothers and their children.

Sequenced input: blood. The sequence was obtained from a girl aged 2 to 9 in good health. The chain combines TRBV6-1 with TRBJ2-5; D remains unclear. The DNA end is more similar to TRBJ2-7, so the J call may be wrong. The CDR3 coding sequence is TGTGCCAGCAGGGGCTTTCGTGACGAGCAGTACTTC. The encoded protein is CASRGFRDEQYF.